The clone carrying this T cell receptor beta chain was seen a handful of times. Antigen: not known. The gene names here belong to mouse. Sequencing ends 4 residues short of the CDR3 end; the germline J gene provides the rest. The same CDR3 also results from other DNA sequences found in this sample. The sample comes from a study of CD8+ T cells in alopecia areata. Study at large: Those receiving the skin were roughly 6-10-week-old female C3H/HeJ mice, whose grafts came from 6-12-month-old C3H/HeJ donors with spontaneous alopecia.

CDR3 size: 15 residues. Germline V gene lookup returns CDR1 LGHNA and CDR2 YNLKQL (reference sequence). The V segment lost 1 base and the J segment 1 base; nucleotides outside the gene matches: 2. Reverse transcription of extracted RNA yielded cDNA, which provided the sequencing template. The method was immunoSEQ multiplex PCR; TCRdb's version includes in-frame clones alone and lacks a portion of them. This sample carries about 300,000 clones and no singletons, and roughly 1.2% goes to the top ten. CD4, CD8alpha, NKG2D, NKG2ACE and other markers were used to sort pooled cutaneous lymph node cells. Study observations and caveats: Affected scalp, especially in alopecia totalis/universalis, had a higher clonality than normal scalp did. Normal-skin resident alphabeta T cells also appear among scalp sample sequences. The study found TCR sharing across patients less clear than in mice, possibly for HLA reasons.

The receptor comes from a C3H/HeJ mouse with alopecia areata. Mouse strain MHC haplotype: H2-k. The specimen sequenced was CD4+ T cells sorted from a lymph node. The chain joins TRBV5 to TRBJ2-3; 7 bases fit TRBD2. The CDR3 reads CASSQAGGGAETLYF. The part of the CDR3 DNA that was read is TGTGCCAGCAGCCAAGCTGGGGGTGGTGCAGAA.